This T cell receptor beta chain was documented in a study of CXCR3-negative and CXCR3-positive naive CD8 T cells. The study's findings and limits: TRBV-TRBJ usage was similar across naive CXCR3 subsets but distinct in memory cells. CXCR3-negative naive cells had less hydrophobic TRB CDR3s than did CXCR3-positive naive cells.

As for this clonotype: Its antigen remains unknown.

UMI-tagged TRB cDNA libraries were built via 5' RACE. TCRdb reprocessed the 5' RACE reads and stores each CDR3 protein as one record, lacking DNA. The table gives about 150,000 distinct CDR3 sequences; the top ten clones make up nearly 0.5% of it. The sample consisted of naive CXCR3+ CD8+ T cells from blood. The subset is: CD45RO-CCR7+CD27+CD95- naive CD8+ T cells expressing CXCR3 (TNR3+). The TCR comes from a human donor in good health. Some clones in this sample may be carry-over from other donors' samples.

The CDR3 reads CSVEEAVGYGYTF. This chain connects TRBV29-1 to TRBJ1-2. CDR3 length equals 13 residues. Germline V gene lookup returns CDR1 SQVTM and CDR2 ANQGSEA.